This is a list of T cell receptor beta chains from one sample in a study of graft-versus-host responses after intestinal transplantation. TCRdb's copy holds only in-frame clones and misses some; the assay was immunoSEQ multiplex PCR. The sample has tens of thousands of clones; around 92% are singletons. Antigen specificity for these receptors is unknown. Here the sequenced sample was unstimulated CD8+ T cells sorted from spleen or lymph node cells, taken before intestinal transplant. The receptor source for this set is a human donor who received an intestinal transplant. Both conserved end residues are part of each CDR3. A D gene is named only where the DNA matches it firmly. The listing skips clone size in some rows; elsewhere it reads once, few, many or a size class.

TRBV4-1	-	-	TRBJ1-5	TGCGCCAGCAGCCAAGGTCTCCTTAGTGGTGGCGACAAGAGCAATCAGCCCCAGCATTTT	CASSQGLLSGGDKSNQPQHF
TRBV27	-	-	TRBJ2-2	TGTGCCAGCAGTCCGCGGGGGGAGCTGTTTTTT	CASSPRGELFF
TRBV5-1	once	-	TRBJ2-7	TGCGCCAGCAGCGACTGGACAGAGTCCTACGAGCAGTACTTC	CASSDWTESYEQYF
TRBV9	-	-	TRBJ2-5	TGTGCCAGCAGCCGCGGACACAAAGAGACCCAGTACTTC	CASSRGHKETQYF
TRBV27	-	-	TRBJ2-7	TGTGCCAGCAGACCAGGAGACAGTTCCTACGAGCAGTACTTC	CASRPGDSSYEQYF
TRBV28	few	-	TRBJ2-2	TGTGCCAGCAGTTTATCGGCAGGTGGCACCGGGGAGCTGTTTTTT	CASSLSAGGTGELFF
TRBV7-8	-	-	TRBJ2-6	TGTGCCAGCAGCCGTCTTCAGGGGGCCAACGTCCTGACTTTC	CASSRLQGANVLTF
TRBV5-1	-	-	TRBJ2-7	TGCGCCAGCCAGACAGGCCCTCGAGCCTACGAGCAGTACTTC	CASQTGPRAYEQYF
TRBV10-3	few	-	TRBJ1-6	TGTGCCATCAGTGACGAGGCTAATTCACCCCTCCACTTT	CAISDEANSPLHF
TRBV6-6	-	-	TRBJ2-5	TGTGCCAGCTGTAGTACGTGGTGGGAGACCCAGTACTTC	CASCSTWWETQYF